These T cell receptor beta chains were read from a single sample in a study of T cells after yellow fever vaccination. One entry per CDR3 protein, called by TCRdb with MiXCR from the 5' RACE reads. The repertoire includes 150,000 or so distinct CDR3 sequences, almost 7% of them detected once, and over 2% sits in the top ten. Sequencing used CD4+ T cells sorted from PBMCs, obtained 5 days after the first yellow fever vaccination. Source of these receptors: a man aged 18 to 30 who received the YFV17D yellow fever vaccine. CDR3s include the opening cysteine and the closing phenylalanine or tryptophan. D genes are given only for firm matches. The listing skips clone size in some rows; elsewhere it reads once, few, many or a size class.

abundance	d_gene	v_gene	j_gene	CDR3nt	CDR3aa
few	NA	TRBV6-8	TRBJ2-1	TGTGCCGGGTATACTAGCCCGATTACCAATGAGCAGTTCTTC	CAGYTSPITNEQFF
NA	TRBD2	TRBV7-2	TRBJ2-2	TGTGCCAGCAGCTTAATGTTGGGCGGGGGATACACCGGGGAGCTGTTTTTT	CASSLMLGGGYTGELFF
many	NA	TRBV7-3	TRBJ2-3	TGTGCCAGCAGCTCCTCTAGATCGGGAGATACGCAGTATTTT	CASSSSRSGDTQYF
few	NA	TRBV20-1	TRBJ2-7	TGCAGTGCGCAGCCGGGAGCCGGGGGCTCCTACGAGCAGTACTTC	CSAQPGAGGSYEQYF
many	TRBD1	TRBV4-3	TRBJ1-5	TGCGCCAGCAGCCAAGATCTTGACAGGGGGGATCAGCCCCAGCATTTT	CASSQDLDRGDQPQHF
NA	NA	TRBV3-1	TRBJ2-2	TGTGCCAGCAGCCAGAGGGGGTCAGGGGAGCTGTTTTTT	CASSQRGSGELFF
NA	TRBD2	TRBV29-1	TRBJ2-7	TGCAGCGCGGGACTAGCGACCTACGAGCAGTACTTC	CSAGLATYEQYF
many	NA	TRBV12-3/TRBV12-4	TRBJ1-1	TGTGCCAGCAAGTTAGGTAACACTGAAGCTTTCTTT	CASKLGNTEAFF
many	TRBD2	TRBV4-3	TRBJ2-5	TGCGCCAGCAGCGACTGGACTAGCGGGGCGGAGACCCAGTACTTC	CASSDWTSGAETQYF
few	NA	TRBV11-2	TRBJ2-7	TGTGCCAGCAGCTTAATACCCAGCTCCTACGAGCAGTACTTC	CASSLIPSSYEQYF
many	TRBD1	TRBV18	TRBJ1-1	TGTGCCAGCTCACTCGCCGGGACAGGGGTTACTGAAGCTTTCTTT	CASSLAGTGVTEAFF
NA	NA	TRBV6-5	TRBJ1-2	TGTGCCAGCAGTTACGTAGACTTACCAACCTATGGCTACACCTTC	CASSYVDLPTYGYTF
NA	NA	TRBV4-1	TRBJ2-1	TGCGCCAGCAGCCGGATTCCGGGCCCCTCGGGAGAGCAGTTCTTC	CASSRIPGPSGEQFF
few	NA	TRBV7-9	TRBJ1-6	TGTGCCAGCAGCCTGGGACTGTTTAATTCACCCCTCCACTTT	CASSLGLFNSPLHF
NA	NA	TRBV7-2	TRBJ1-6	TGTGCCAGCAGAGCGCAAGGGTCACCCCTCCACTTT	CASRAQGSPLHF
NA	NA	TRBV12-3/TRBV12-4	TRBJ1-2	TGTGCCAGCAGTCCCCAGCACGGCCTTAAGACTAACTATGGCTACACCTTC	CASSPQHGLKTNYGYTF
NA	NA	TRBV7-8	TRBJ2-5	TGTGCCAGCAGCTACGGGGACCAAGAGACCCAGTACTTC	CASSYGDQETQYF
few	NA	TRBV5-1	TRBJ1-6	TGCGCCAGCAGCTTGGTCGGGGACGATTCACCCCTCCACTTT	CASSLVGDDSPLHF
many	NA	TRBV5-1	TRBJ1-1	TGCGCCACCTCCAAAGACTCGGGATCTGAAGCTTTCTTT	CATSKDSGSEAFF
few	NA	TRBV4-3	TRBJ2-4	TGCGCCAGCAGCCAAGATAATACGAGGGGTGCAAACATTCAGTACTTC	CASSQDNTRGANIQYF